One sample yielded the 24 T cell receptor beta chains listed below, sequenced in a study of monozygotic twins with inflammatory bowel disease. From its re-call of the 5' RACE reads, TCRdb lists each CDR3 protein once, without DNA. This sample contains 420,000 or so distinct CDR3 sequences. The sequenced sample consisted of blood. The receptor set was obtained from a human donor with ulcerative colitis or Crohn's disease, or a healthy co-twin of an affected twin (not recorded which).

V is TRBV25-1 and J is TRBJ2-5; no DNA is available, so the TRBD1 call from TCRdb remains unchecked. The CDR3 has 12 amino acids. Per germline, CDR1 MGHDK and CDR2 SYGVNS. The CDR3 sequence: CASWDIQETQYF.

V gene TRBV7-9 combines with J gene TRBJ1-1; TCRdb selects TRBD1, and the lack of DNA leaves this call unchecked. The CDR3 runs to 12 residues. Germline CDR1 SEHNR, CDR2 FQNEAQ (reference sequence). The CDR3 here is CASSSPGSAAFF.

This CDR3 is CASSPYPPGQGRNEAFF. V usage is TRBV2 and J usage is TRBJ1-1; TCRdb returns TRBD1, unconfirmable since there is no DNA. CDR3 length equals 17 residues. CDR1 and CDR2 (germline): SNHLY, FYNNEI.

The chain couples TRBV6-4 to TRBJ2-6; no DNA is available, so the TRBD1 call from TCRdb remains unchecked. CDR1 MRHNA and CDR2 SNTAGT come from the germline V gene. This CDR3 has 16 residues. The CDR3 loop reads CASSEQGSSGANVLTF.

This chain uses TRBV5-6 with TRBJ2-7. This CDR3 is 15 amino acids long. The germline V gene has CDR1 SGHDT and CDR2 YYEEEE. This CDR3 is CASSLVRARRYEQYF. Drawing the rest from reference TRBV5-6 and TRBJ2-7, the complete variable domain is DAGVTQSPTHLIKTRGQQVTLRCSPKSGHDTVSWYQQALGQGPQFIFQYYEEEERQRGNFPDRFSGHQFPNYSSELNVNALLLGDSALYLCASSLVRARRYEQYFGPGTRLTVT.

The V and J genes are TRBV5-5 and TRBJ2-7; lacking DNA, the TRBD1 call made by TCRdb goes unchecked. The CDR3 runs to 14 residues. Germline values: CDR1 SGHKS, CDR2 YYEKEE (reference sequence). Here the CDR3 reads CASSFWTGSYEQYF.

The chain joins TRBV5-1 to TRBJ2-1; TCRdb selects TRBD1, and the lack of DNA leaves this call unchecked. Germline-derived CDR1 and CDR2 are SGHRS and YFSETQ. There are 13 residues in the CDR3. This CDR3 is CASSLEFQGEQFF.

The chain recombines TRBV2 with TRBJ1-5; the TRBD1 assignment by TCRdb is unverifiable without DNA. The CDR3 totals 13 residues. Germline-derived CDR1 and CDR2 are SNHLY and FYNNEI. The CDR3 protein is CASRGTGNQPQHF.

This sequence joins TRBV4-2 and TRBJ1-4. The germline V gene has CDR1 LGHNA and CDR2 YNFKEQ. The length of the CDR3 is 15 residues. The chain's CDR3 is CASSQDGQRAEKLFF.

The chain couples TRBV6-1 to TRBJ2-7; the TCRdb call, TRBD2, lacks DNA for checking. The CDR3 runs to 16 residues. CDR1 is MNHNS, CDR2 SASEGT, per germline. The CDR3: CASRLTPGTSVYEQYF.

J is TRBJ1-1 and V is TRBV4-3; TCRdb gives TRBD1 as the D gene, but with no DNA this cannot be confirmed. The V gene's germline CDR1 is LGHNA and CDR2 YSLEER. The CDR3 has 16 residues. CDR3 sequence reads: CASSQELPGGNTEAFF.

CDR3 sequence reads: CSVGQAVTEAFF. The genes are TRBV29-1 and TRBJ1-1. The CDR3 runs 12 residues. The germline V gene encodes CDR1 SQVTM and CDR2 ANQGSEA.

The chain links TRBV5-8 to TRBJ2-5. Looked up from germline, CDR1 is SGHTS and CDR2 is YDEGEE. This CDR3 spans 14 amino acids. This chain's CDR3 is CASSLTQRVKTQYF. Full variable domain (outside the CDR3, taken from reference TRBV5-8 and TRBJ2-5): EAGVTQSPTHLIKTRGQQATLRCSPISGHTSVYWYQQALGLGLQFLLWYDEGEERNRGNFPPRFSGRQFPNYSSELNVNALELEDSALYLCASSLTQRVKTQYFGPGTRLLVL.

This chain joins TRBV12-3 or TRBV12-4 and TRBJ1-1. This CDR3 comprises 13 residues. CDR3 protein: CASSLGTPSEAFF.

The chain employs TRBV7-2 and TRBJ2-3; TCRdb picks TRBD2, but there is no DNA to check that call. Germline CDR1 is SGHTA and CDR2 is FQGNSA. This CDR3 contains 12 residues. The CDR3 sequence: CASSPPGRAQYF.

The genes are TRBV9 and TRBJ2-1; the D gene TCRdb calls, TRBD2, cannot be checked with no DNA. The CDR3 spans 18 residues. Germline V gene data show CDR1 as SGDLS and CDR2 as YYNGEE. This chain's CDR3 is CASSVAGLARARYNEQFF.

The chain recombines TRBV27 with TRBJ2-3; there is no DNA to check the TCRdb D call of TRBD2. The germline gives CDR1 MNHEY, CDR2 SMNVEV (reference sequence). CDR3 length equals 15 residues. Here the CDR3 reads CASRGLADPTDTQYF.

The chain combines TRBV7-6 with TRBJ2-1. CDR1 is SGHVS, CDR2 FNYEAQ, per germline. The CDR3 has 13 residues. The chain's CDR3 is CASGGNDYNEQFF.

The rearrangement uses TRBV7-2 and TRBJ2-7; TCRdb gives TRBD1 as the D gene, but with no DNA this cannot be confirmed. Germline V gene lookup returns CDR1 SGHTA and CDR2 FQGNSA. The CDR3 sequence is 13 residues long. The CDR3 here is CASTTGRTTKQYF. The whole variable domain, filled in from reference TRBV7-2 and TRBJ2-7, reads GAGVSQSPSNKVTEKGKDVELRCDPISGHTALYWYRQSLGQGLEFLIYFQGNSAPDKSGLPSDRFSAERTGGSVSTLTIQRTQQEDSAVYLCASTTGRTTKQYFGPGTRLTVT.

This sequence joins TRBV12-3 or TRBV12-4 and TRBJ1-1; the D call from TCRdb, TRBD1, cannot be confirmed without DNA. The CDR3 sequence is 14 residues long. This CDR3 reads CASSLGTEATEAFF.

CDR3 region: CASSAGQGTGANVLTF. The chain is built from TRBV5-1 and TRBJ2-6; TCRdb's D call of TRBD1 is untestable without DNA. The CDR3 extends over 16 amino acids. CDR1 is SGHRS and CDR2 is YFSETQ in the germline V gene.

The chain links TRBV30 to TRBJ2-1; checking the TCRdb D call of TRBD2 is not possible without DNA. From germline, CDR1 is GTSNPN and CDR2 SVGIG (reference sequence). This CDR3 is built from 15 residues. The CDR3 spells CAWSSTGGALNEQFF.

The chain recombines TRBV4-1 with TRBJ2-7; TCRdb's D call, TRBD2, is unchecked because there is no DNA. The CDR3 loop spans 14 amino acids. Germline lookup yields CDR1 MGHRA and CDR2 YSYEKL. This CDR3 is CASSHQRGSYEQYF.

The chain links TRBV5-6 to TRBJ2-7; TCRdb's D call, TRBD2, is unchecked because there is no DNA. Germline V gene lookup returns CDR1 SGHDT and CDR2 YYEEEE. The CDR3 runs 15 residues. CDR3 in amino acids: CASSTILKGPYEQYF.